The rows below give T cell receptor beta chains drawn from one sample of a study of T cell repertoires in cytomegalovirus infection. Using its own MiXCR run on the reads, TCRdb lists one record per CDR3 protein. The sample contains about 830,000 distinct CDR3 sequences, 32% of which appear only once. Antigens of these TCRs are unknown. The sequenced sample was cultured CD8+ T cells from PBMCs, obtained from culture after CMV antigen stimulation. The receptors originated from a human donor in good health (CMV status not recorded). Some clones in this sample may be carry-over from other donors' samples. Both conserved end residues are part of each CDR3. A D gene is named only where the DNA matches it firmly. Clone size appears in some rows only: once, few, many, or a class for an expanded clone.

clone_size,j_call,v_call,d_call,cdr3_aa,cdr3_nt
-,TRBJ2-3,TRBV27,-,CASSPNNYITDTQYF,TGTGCCAGCAGTCCAAATAATTACATCACAGATACGCAGTATTTT
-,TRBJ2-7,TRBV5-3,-,CASSLDSALYEQYF,TGTGCCAGCAGCTTGGACAGTGCCCTCTACGAGCAGTACTTC
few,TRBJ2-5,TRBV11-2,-,CASSLSRGTQYF,TGTGCCAGCAGCTTATCTAGAGGGACCCAGTACTTC
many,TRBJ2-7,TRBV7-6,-,CASSSGTDSYEQYF,TGTGCCAGCAGCTCCGGGACGGATTCCTACGAGCAGTACTTC
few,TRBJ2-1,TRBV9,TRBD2,CASSFGGTRGNEQFF,TGTGCCAGCAGCTTCGGAGGGACTAGAGGCAATGAGCAGTTCTTC
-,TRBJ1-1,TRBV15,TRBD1,CATSGHRGRDTEAFF,TGTGCCACCAGCGGGCACAGGGGGCGGGACACTGAAGCTTTCTTT
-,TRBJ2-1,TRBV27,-,CASSSDNWEQFF,TGTGCCAGCAGTTCGGACAATTGGGAGCAGTTCTTC
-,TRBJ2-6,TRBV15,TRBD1,CATSYPDRGTGANVLTF,TGTGCCACCAGCTATCCTGACAGGGGAACCGGGGCCAACGTCCTGACTTTC
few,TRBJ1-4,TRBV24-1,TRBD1,CATSVTDRGDEKLFF,TGTGCCACCAGTGTCACGGACAGGGGGGATGAAAAACTGTTTTTT
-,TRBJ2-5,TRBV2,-,CASSEGRVDPRETQYF,TGTGCCAGCAGTGAAGGGAGGGTGGACCCAAGAGAGACCCAGTACTTC
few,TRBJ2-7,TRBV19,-,CASSIRAAPKDEQYF,TGTGCCAGTAGTATCCGGGCCGCCCCTAAGGACGAGCAGTACTTC
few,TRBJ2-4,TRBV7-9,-,CASSPHNGVAKNIQYF,TGTGCCAGCAGCCCCCACAACGGGGTGGCCAAAAACATTCAGTACTTC
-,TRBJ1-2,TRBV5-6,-,CASSLGDTWDGYTF,TGTGCCAGCAGCTTAGGGGACACATGGGACGGCTACACCTTC
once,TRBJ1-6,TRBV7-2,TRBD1,CTSSSPGGVKKDSPLHF,TGTACCAGCAGCTCCCCAGGGGGCGTCAAAAAGGATTCACCCCTCCACTTT
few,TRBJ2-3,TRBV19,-,CASSIVGAGDDTQYF,TGTGCCAGTAGTATAGTGGGGGCCGGTGATGATACGCAGTATTTT
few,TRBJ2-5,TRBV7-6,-,CASRYRRQETQYF,TGTGCCAGCAGGTACAGAAGACAAGAGACCCAGTACTTC
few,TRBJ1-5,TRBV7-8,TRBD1,CASSSPTGGDQPQHF,TGTGCCAGCAGCTCTCCTACAGGGGGGGATCAGCCCCAGCATTTT
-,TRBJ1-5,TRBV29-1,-,CSAGAGGNQPQHF,TGCAGCGCAGGGGCGGGTGGCAATCAGCCCCAGCATTTT
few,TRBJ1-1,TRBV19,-,CASSIVRNMNTEAFF,TGTGCCAGTAGTATAGTTCGGAACATGAACACTGAAGCTTTCTTT
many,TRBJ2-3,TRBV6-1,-,CASSVTQGTVEYF,TGTGCCAGCAGTGTCACCCAGGGCACCGTGGAGTATTTT
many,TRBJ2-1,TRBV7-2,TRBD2,CASSPGTSGVWDEQFF,TGTGCCAGCAGCCCCGGGACTAGCGGAGTCTGGGATGAGCAGTTCTTC
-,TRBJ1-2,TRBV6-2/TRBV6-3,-,CASSFLAAANYGYTF,TGTGCCAGCAGTTTCCTGGCGGCAGCTAACTATGGCTACACCTTC
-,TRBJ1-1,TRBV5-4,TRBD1,CASSFLSTGAEAFF,TGTGCCAGCAGCTTCCTTTCGACAGGGGCGGAAGCTTTCTTT
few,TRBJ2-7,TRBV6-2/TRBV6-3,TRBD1,CASSWTGGITYEQYF,TGTGCCAGCAGTTGGACAGGGGGCATCACCTACGAGCAGTACTTC
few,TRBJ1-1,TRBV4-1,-,CASSQDSVGNTEAFF,TGCGCCAGCAGCCAAGATTCCGTAGGGAACACTGAAGCTTTCTTT
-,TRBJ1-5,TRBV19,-,CASSARPPGVQPQHF,TGTGCCAGTAGCGCGCGACCCCCAGGGGTTCAGCCCCAGCATTTT
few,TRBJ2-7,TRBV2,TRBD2,CASRGTSGLCVGYEQYF,TGTGCCAGCAGAGGCACTAGCGGGTTATGTGTCGGGTACGAGCAGTACTTC
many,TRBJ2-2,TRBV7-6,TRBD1,CASSATGGYKDTGELFF,TGTGCCAGCAGCGCGACAGGGGGCTATAAGGACACCGGGGAGCTGTTTTTT